This TCR beta chain is from a study of cytomegalovirus exposure and HLA in healthy donors. The PCR ran on 60 Vbeta and 13 Jbeta primers. The table came from immunoSEQ multiplex PCR; TCRdb's copy has only in-frame clones and leaves some out. The sample lists 200,000 or so clones, around 80% occurring once. Broader study findings: It was only CMV serostatus that was available as immune exposure information.

J gave up 0 bases and V 3 bases, and 5 bases lay outside the gene matches. The germline CDR1 and CDR2 sequences are SQVTM and ANQGSEA. CDR3 length: 15 residues. Concerning this clone itself: Its antigen is as yet unknown.

This rearrangement joins TRBV29-1 to TRBJ2-1, with 7 bases aligning to TRBD1. This TCR derives from a man aged 40-49 years in good health and CMV-seropositive. The sample taken for sequencing was PBMCs. The CDR3 DNA is TGCAGCGTTGAGGGACAGCTATACTCCTACAATGAGCAGTTCTTC. Translated, it gives CSVEGQLYSYNEQFF.